This T cell receptor beta chain comes out of a study of tumor and adjacent non-tumor tissue in lung cancer. Study information: Samples averaged around 3.9 million productive TCRbeta reads each.

As to this clonotype: Antigen unknown.

RNA was extracted from bulk tissue without any cell sorting. This non-tumor lung sample came from over 3 cm beyond the tumor edge. Findings and caveats of the study: Top 100 clones took a larger repertoire share in normal lung. Significantly higher TCR diversity was found in tumor than normal lung.

The CDR3 consists of 17 residues. CDR1 is SGHAT, CDR2 FQNNGV, per germline. Trimming removed 2 bases at V and 13 bases at J, with 30 bases between. TCRbeta libraries were built with three rounds of nested PCR, modified from ARM-PCR. TCRdb fed the multiplex PCR reads into MiXCR, producing one record per CDR3 protein. The table lists approximately 77,000 distinct CDR3 sequences, approximately 80% of them singletons, with 51% in the top ten. This receptor was identified in a man in his sixties with non-small cell lung cancer. The source material was distant non-tumor lung tissue. This chain joins TRBV11-2 and TRBJ2-7, with D perhaps TRBD1 (6 bases). For the CDR3, the DNA is TGTGCCAGCAGCTTATCAAACAGGGCGAGGGGCATTTACGACCATTACTTC. Translation: CASSLSNRARGIYDHYF.